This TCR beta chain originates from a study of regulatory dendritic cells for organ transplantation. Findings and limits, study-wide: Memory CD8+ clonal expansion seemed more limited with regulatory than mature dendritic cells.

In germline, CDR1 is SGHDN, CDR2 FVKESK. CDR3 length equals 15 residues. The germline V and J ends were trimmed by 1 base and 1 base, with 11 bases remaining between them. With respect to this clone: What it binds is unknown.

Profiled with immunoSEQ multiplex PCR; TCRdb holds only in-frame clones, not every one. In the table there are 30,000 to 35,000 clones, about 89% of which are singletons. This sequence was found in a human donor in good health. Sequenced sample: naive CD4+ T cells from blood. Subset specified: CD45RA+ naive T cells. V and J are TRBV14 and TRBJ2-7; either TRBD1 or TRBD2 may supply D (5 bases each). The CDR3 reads CASSQAGAVSYEQYF. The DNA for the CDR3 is TGTGCCAGCAGCCAAGCCGGGGCAGTTTCCTACGAGCAGTACTTC.